This T cell receptor beta chain was sequenced in a study of CXCR3-negative and CXCR3-positive naive CD8 T cells. About this clonotype: The antigen is unknown.

Study findings and constraints: The study found more hydrophobic TRB CDR3s in CXCR3-positive naive cells than in CXCR3-negative naive cells. Similarly elevated diversity marked both naive subsets, with memory CD8+ cells showing far lower diversity. Memory cells diverged, while naive CXCR3-positive and CXCR3-negative cells had similar TRBV-TRBJ usage.

The authors prepared UMI-labeled TRB cDNA libraries by 5' RACE. From the 5' RACE reads, TCRdb lists one entry per CDR3 protein and no DNA. Recorded for this sample: 120,000 or so distinct CDR3 sequences. Within the CD8+ T cell compartment, naive cells were CD45RO-CCR7+CD27+CD95-. The germline CDR1 and CDR2 sequences are LNHNV and YYDKDF (reference sequence). CDR3 length: 14 amino acids. Specimen: naive CXCR3+ CD8+ T cells from blood. Described subset: CD45RO-CCR7+CD27+CD95- naive CD8+ T cells expressing CXCR3 (TNR3+). This TCR was sampled from a human donor in good health. Some clones in this sample may be carry-over from other donors' samples. The rearrangement links TRBV15 to TRBJ2-5; checking the TCRdb D call of TRBD1 is not possible without DNA. The CDR3 spells CATSREGPQETQYF.